Detailed here is one TCR beta chain. The antigen is not known. The source of the sample is a study of OX40 agonist ivuxolimab in advanced cancers. Study details: The patients received agonistic anti-OX40 (CD134) antibody ivuxolimab. General observations from the study: Expanded clones belonging to CD8+ T cells outnumbered, on average, those of CD4+. At doses 0.1 to 3.0 mg/kg, CD4+ and CD8+ clones expanded.

TCRdb's table, derived via immunoSEQ multiplex PCR, lists solely in-frame clones and lacks some. The table lists tens of thousands of clones, roughly 80% of them singletons. Germline CDR1 reads SGHTA; CDR2 reads FQGNSA. V was shortened by 6 bases and J by 6 bases, with 15 bases between the two germline ends. This CDR3 comprises 13 residues. The source of this sequence is an adult with an advanced solid tumor such as melanoma, head and neck, liver or kidney cancer. Sequencing used CD4+ or CD8+ T cells sorted from blood, obtained in a trial of the OX40 agonist ivuxolimab. The genes are TRBV7-2 and TRBJ2-7; tentative D call: TRBD1 (5 bases). CDR3 nucleotide sequence: TGTGCCAGCAGGGGCAGGGCTTTCTCCGAGCAGTACTTC. The encoded protein is CASRGRAFSEQYF.